This is a list of T cell receptor beta chains from one sample in a study of T cell repertoires in aging, cancer and after chemotherapy. TCRdb ran MiXCR on the multiplex PCR reads and lists one entry per CDR3 protein. Among some 4,500 distinct CDR3 sequences listed, 20% to 30% were seen once. Specimen: blood. The receptor source for this set is a human donor with a blood cancer. The CDR3 runs from the conserved cysteine through the conserved F or W. A D gene is named only where the DNA matches it firmly. Expanded clones get a size class; other rows say once, few or many, or leave the size out.

v_gene	j_gene	abundance	d_gene	CDR3nt	CDR3aa
TRBV6-8	TRBJ2-3	NA	TRBD2	TGTGCCAGCAGCTCGAGCGGGGGGGCAGCAGATACGCAGTATTTT	CASSSSGGAADTQYF
TRBV11-3	TRBJ2-1	medium-sized	NA	TGTGCCAGTTCGGGGGGCGGATCACAGGATGAGCAGTTCTTC	CASSGGGSQDEQFF
TRBV29-1	TRBJ2-5	medium-sized	NA	TGCAGCGGTGGACACTCGCAAGAGACCCAGTACTTC	CSGGHSQETQYF
TRBV20-1	TRBJ1-1	NA	NA	TGCAGTGCTAGAGGAGCCCTCCTGAACACTGAAGCTTTCTTT	CSARGALLNTEAFF
TRBV19	TRBJ1-2	NA	TRBD1	TGTGCCAGTGGGGGGACAGAACAAAAAAACTATGGCTACACCTTC	CASGGTEQKNYGYTF
TRBV27	TRBJ2-1	few	NA	TGTGCCAGCAGTTTATCTAGGGCCTACAATGAGCAGTTCTTC	CASSLSRAYNEQFF
TRBV19	TRBJ2-3	NA	TRBD2	TGTGCCAGTACCTTCACTAGCGGGGGGAATACGCAGTATTTT	CASTFTSGGNTQYF
TRBV5-6	TRBJ1-2	few	TRBD1	TGTGCCAGCAGCTGGAACCGGGACAGGGTCTATGGCTACACCTTC	CASSWNRDRVYGYTF
TRBV19	TRBJ2-7	medium-sized	TRBD1	TGTGCCAGTTCTAACCGGGCAGGGGGCGAGCAGTACTTC	CASSNRAGGEQYF
TRBV6-1	TRBJ2-5	few	TRBD2	TGTGCCAGCAGCGCCCAGGCGGGAGGAGGACAAGAGACCCAGTACTTC	CASSAQAGGGQETQYF
TRBV11-3	TRBJ2-5	medium-sized	TRBD2	TGTGCCAGCAGCTACGGACTAGCGGGCCGTTACTTGGAGACCCAGTACTTC	CASSYGLAGRYLETQYF
TRBV29-1	TRBJ2-7	medium-sized	TRBD1	TGCAGCGTTGATGATGGGACAGCCTACGAGCAGTACTTC	CSVDDGTAYEQYF
TRBV6-5	TRBJ1-2	NA	TRBD1	TGTGCCAGCAGTTCTACCCGGACAGGGGGAAACTATGGCTACACCTTC	CASSSTRTGGNYGYTF
TRBV6-4	TRBJ2-3	few	TRBD1	TGTGCCAGCAGTGACGGCAGGGGGTACTATACAGATACGCAGTATTTT	CASSDGRGYYTDTQYF
TRBV6-5	TRBJ2-6	medium-sized	NA	TGTGCCAGCAGTCGCCGTCGCTCCCGGGGGGCCAACGTCCTGACTTTC	CASSRRRSRGANVLTF
TRBV15	TRBJ1-2	NA	NA	TGTGCCACCAGCAGAGATGGTGCGGGATATGACTACACCTTC	CATSRDGAGYDYTF
TRBV11-3	TRBJ1-2	NA	NA	TGTGCCAGCAGCCCAGGACCCGCATCTGGCTACACCTTC	CASSPGPASGYTF
TRBV6-5	TRBJ1-5	few	NA	TGTGCCAGCAGTGGAAGGGAAGACCAGCCCCAGCATTTT	CASSGREDQPQHF
TRBV6-5	TRBJ1-2	medium-sized	NA	TGTGCCAGCAGTTACGGGCTGCTATATGGCTACACCTTC	CASSYGLLYGYTF
TRBV27	TRBJ1-1	medium-sized	NA	TGTGCCAGCAGTTGGTCGGGTCGGGCTGAAGCTTTCTTT	CASSWSGRAEAFF
TRBV6-5	TRBJ2-3	medium-sized	NA	TGTGCCAGCAGTGTCACAGGGAGCACAGATACGCAGTATTTT	CASSVTGSTDTQYF
TRBV6-5	TRBJ1-2	NA	NA	TGTGCCAGCAGATACAGGGATAGGAACTATGGCTACACCTTC	CASRYRDRNYGYTF
TRBV18	TRBJ2-1	few	NA	TGTGCCAGCTCACCACCTACCAGGGGGGTAGAGGATGAGCAGTTCTTC	CASSPPTRGVEDEQFF
TRBV13	TRBJ2-1	NA	TRBD1	TGTGCCAGCAGCACGGACAGGGCCTACAATGAGCAGTTCTTC	CASSTDRAYNEQFF
TRBV6-5	TRBJ1-1	NA	NA	TGTGCCAGCAGAAAACAGGGGAACACTGAAGCTTTCTTT	CASRKQGNTEAFF
TRBV6-5	TRBJ2-7	few	TRBD1	TGTGCCAGCAGTTACGATGACAGGGCTTACGAGCAGTACTTC	CASSYDDRAYEQYF
TRBV19	TRBJ1-1	medium-sized	NA	TGTGCCAGTAGTATACGTCACTCGCATTCGACAGTCCTCATGAACACTGAAGCTTTCTTT	CASSIRHSHSTVLMNTEAFF
TRBV19	TRBJ2-5	NA	TRBD2	TGTGCCAGTAGTATTAGTTGGCGGGGGTCCGTCGAGACCCAGTACTTC	CASSISWRGSVETQYF
TRBV5-1	TRBJ2-3	few	NA	TGCGCCAGCAGCCCGGACCTAGATACGCAGTATTTT	CASSPDLDTQYF
TRBV20-1	TRBJ1-2	NA	TRBD1	TGCAGTGCTAGCCCCCCGGGGGTAGGGGGCGAATATGGCTACACCTTC	CSASPPGVGGEYGYTF
TRBV11-3	TRBJ2-7	medium-sized	TRBD1	TGTGCCAGCACCAAAAACTCGTGGACAGGAGGCTCCTACGAGCAGTACTTC	CASTKNSWTGGSYEQYF
TRBV6-5	TRBJ2-7	medium-sized	TRBD1	TGTGCCAGCAGTTACTCGACGTCGTCACAGGGGATTTCCTACGAGCAGTACTTC	CASSYSTSSQGISYEQYF
TRBV19	TRBJ2-3	medium-sized	NA	TGTGCCAGTAAAATAGGGGGGACTTATAGCACAGATACGCAGTATTTT	CASKIGGTYSTDTQYF
TRBV5-1	TRBJ2-5	NA	TRBD2	TGCGCCAGCAGCTTGACTAGCGGGGGGGCCGGGGTGACCCAGTACTTC	CASSLTSGGAGVTQYF
TRBV6-5	TRBJ1-2	NA	NA	TGTGCCAGCAGTTATCCCCCGGGGGGGTCTTATGGCTACACCTTC	CASSYPPGGSYGYTF
TRBV6-5	TRBJ2-7	few	NA	TGTGCCAGCAGTTGGGGCCCTCGGGACGACCCCTACGAGCAGTACTTC	CASSWGPRDDPYEQYF
TRBV11-3	TRBJ1-4	medium-sized	NA	TGTGCCAGCAGCCCAACAATCTTGAATGAAAAACTGTTTTTT	CASSPTILNEKLFF
TRBV4-2	TRBJ1-6	NA	TRBD1	TGTGCCAGCAGCCAAGATCATTCTGGGGGACAGGGAGCATCACCCCTCCACTTT	CASSQDHSGGQGASPLHF
TRBV11-3	TRBJ2-3	NA	TRBD1	TGTGCCAGCAGCTCTCCGGGACAGGGTTGCACAGATACGCAGTATTTT	CASSSPGQGCTDTQYF
TRBV13	TRBJ2-7	NA	TRBD2	TGTGCCAGCAGCTCTCAGCGGGAGGGCCTTTACGAGCAGTACTTC	CASSSQREGLYEQYF
TRBV18	TRBJ1-5	NA	TRBD1	TGTGCCAGCTCCGCGCGGACAGGTGATCAGCCCCAGCATTTT	CASSARTGDQPQHF
TRBV20-1	TRBJ2-3	NA	TRBD2	TGCAGTGCTAGAGCGGCTAGCGGGGGCACAGATACGCAGTATTTT	CSARAASGGTDTQYF
TRBV6-4	TRBJ2-7	NA	TRBD2	TGTGCCAGCAGTGAGAAGGCGGGGGGGCCTGACGAGCAGTACTTC	CASSEKAGGPDEQYF
TRBV21-1	TRBJ2-1	NA	NA	TGTGCCAGCTCCTGGGGGCAGTACAATGAGCAGTTCTTC	CASSWGQYNEQFF
TRBV6-4	TRBJ2-6	medium-sized	NA	TGTGCCAGCAGTGACGGCTCTGGGGCCAACGTCCTGACTTTC	CASSDGSGANVLTF
TRBV7-2	TRBJ2-1	NA	NA	TGTGCCAGCAGCTTAGTCAGGGGACGCTACAATGAGCAGTTCTTC	CASSLVRGRYNEQFF
TRBV7-9	TRBJ2-1	NA	TRBD2	TGTGCCAGCAGTCCCGGGACTAGCGGGATCAATGAGCAGTTCTTC	CASSPGTSGINEQFF
TRBV5-6	TRBJ2-5	NA	NA	TGTGCCAGCAGCCAAGGCGAAGCGGCGACTTCTCCAGAGACCCAGTACTTC	CASSQGEAATSPETQYF
TRBV12-3/TRBV12-4	TRBJ2-6	NA	NA	TGTGCCACGGGGGGCGGGGTCCTCTCTGGGGCCAACGTCCTGACTTTC	CATGGGVLSGANVLTF
TRBV12-3/TRBV12-4	TRBJ1-6	NA	TRBD1	TGTGCCAGCAGTTCCTCGGGACAGACCAATTCACCCCTCCACTTT	CASSSSGQTNSPLHF
TRBV6-5	TRBJ1-6	NA	NA	TGTGCCAGCAGTCACCGTGGCAGAGGGTTTAATTCACCCCTCCACTTT	CASSHRGRGFNSPLHF
TRBV15	TRBJ1-2	NA	NA	TGTGCCACCAGCAGATCGGGGAAGGGTGGCTACACCTTC	CATSRSGKGGYTF
TRBV5-1	TRBJ2-7	NA	TRBD2	TGCGCCAGCAGGGATCCGGGACTAGGACTTTTAGAGCAGTACTTC	CASRDPGLGLLEQYF
TRBV13	TRBJ2-7	few	NA	TGTGCCAGCAGCTTAGGCACTAGTTGGCTGAGTGACGAGCAGTACTTC	CASSLGTSWLSDEQYF